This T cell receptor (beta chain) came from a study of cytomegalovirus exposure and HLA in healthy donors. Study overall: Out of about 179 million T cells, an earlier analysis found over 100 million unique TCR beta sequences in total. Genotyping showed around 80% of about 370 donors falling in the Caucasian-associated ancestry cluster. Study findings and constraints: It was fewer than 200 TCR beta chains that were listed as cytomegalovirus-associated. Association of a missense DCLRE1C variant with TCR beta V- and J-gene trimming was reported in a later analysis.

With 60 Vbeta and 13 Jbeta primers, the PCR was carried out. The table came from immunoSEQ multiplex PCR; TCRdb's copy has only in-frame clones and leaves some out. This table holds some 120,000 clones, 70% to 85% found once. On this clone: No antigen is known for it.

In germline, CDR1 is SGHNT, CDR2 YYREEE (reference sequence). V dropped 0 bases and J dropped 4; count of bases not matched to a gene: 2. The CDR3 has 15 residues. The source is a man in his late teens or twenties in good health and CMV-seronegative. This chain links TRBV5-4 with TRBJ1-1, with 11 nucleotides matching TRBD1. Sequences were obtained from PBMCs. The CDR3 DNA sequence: TGTGCCAGCAGCTTGGCCGGGACAGGGGGCACTGAAGCTTTCTTT. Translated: CASSLAGTGGTEAFF.